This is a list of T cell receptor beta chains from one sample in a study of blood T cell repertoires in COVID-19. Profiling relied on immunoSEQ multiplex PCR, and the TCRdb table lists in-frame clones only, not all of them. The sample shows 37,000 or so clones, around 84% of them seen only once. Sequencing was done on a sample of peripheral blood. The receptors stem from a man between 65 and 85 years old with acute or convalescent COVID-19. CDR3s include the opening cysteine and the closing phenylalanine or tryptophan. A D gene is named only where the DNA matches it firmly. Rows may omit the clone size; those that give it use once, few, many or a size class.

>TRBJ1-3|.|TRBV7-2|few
CASSLDRVSGNTIYF
TGTGCCAGCAGCTTAGACAGGGTCTCTGGAAACACCATATATTTT
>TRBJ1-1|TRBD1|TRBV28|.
CASSPPTGPEAFF
TGTGCCAGCAGTCCCCCGACAGGGCCCGAAGCTTTCTTT
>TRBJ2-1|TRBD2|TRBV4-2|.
CASSQTLAGGYNEQFF
TGTGCCAGCAGCCAAACGCTAGCGGGGGGATACAATGAGCAGTTCTTC
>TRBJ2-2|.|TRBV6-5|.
CASTLTDSNTGELFF
TGTGCCAGTACCTTAACCGACAGCAACACCGGGGAGCTGTTTTTT
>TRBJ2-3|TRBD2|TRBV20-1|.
CSASWPSGAGDTQYF
TGCAGTGCTAGTTGGCCTAGCGGGGCGGGAGATACGCAGTATTTT
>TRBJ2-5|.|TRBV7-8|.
CASSLVGGREETQYF
TGTGCCAGCAGCTTAGTCGGGGGTAGAGAAGAGACCCAGTACTTC
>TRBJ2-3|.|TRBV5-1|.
CASSGQLLTDTQYF
TGCGCCAGCAGTGGGCAGTTACTCACAGATACGCAGTATTTT
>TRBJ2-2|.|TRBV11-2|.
CASSNPGGGRELFF
TGTGCCAGCAGTAACCCGGGAGGGGGCCGGGAGCTGTTTTTT
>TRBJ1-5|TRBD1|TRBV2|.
CASRGTGIQPQHF
TGTGCCAGCAGGGGGACAGGGATTCAGCCCCAGCATTTT
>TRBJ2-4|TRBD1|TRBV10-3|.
CAISPTGGKNIQYF
TGTGCCATCAGTCCGACAGGGGGCAAAAACATTCAGTACTTC
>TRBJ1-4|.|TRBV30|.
CAWSRSGVGEKLFF
TGTGCCTGGAGTCGGTCCGGGGTCGGCGAAAAACTGTTTTTT
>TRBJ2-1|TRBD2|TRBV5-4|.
CASRSAGAVDNEQFF
TGTGCCAGCAGGTCCGCGGGAGCGGTTGACAATGAGCAGTTCTTC
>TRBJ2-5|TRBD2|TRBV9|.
CASSGTSGGYETQYF
TGTGCCAGCAGCGGGACTAGCGGGGGGTATGAGACCCAGTACTTC
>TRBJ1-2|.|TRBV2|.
CASSEGRANYGYTF
TGTGCCAGCAGCGAGGGGAGGGCTAACTATGGCTACACCTTC
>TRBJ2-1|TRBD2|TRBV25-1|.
CASSEAVAGRNEQFF
TGTGCCAGCAGTGAAGCGGTAGCGGGGCGAAATGAGCAGTTCTTC
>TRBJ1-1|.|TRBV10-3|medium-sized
CAISDRDTEAFF
TGTGCCATCAGTGACCGGGACACTGAAGCTTTCTTT
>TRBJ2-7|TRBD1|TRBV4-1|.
CASSQGDRGKYEQYF
TGCGCCAGCAGCCAGGGGGACAGGGGAAAGTACGAGCAGTACTTC
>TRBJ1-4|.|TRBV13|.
CASSSPRDSEKLFF
TGTGCCAGCAGCTCCCCCCGTGACAGCGAAAAACTGTTTTTT
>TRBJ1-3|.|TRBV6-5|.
CASSLDYSGNTIYF
TGTGCCAGCAGTTTGGACTACTCTGGAAACACCATATATTTT
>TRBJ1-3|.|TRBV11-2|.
CASSPGSSGNTIYF
TGTGCCAGCAGCCCGGGGAGCTCTGGAAACACCATATATTTT
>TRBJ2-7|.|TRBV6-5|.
CASSYATGPAPYEQYF
TGTGCCAGCAGTTACGCTACAGGGCCTGCCCCCTACGAGCAGTACTTC
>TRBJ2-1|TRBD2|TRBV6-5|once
CASTQSSAGATFF
TGTGCCAGCACCCAGAGCAGCGCGGGAGCGACGTTCTTC
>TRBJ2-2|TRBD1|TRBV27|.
CASTGQPTGELFF
TGTGCCAGCACGGGACAGCCTACCGGGGAGCTGTTTTTT
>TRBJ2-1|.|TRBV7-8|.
CASSLRENNEQFF
TGTGCCAGCAGTCTAAGGGAGAACAATGAGCAGTTCTTC
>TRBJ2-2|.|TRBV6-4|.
CASSVEEGTGELFF
TGTGCCAGCAGTGTAGAAGAGGGCACCGGGGAGCTGTTTTTT
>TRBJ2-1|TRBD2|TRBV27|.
CASSFLAGENNEQFF
TGTGCCAGCAGTTTCCTAGCGGGAGAAAACAATGAGCAGTTCTTC
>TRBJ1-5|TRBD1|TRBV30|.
CAWSPKTGGHQPQHF
TGTGCCTGGAGTCCGAAAACAGGGGGGCATCAGCCCCAGCATTTT
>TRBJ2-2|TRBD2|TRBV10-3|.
CAISDGGLAGGQNTGELFF
TGTGCCATCAGTGATGGGGGACTAGCGGGGGGCCAGAACACCGGGGAGCTGTTTTTT
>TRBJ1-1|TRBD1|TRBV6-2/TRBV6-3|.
CASSGQGAADTEAFF
TGTGCCAGCAGTGGACAGGGGGCAGCGGACACTGAAGCTTTCTTT
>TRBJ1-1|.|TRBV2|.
CASPVGGNTEAFF
TGTGCCAGCCCCGTGGGGGGGAACACTGAAGCTTTCTTT
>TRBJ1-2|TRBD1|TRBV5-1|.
CASSLEGTALGGGYTF
TGCGCCAGCAGCTTGGAAGGGACAGCCCTCGGCGGGGGCTACACCTTC
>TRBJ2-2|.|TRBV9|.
CASSEDSNTGELFF
TGTGCCAGCAGCGAGGACTCCAACACCGGGGAGCTGTTTTTT
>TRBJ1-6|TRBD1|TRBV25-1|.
CASSVGGQDSPLHF
TGTGCCAGCAGTGTTGGAGGACAGGACTCACCCCTCCACTTT
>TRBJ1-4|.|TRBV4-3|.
CASSQNGPGEKLFF
TGCGCCAGCAGCCAAAACGGTCCCGGTGAAAAACTGTTTTTT
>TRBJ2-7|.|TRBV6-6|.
CASLPQGTSYEQYF
TGTGCCAGCCTCCCCCAGGGGACGTCCTACGAGCAGTACTTC
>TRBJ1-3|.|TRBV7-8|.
CASSAIVNSGNTIYF
TGTGCCAGCAGCGCTATCGTCAACTCTGGAAACACCATATATTTT
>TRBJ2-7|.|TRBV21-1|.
CASSKVRLAGVDYEQYF
TGTGCCAGCAGCAAAGTAAGACTAGCGGGAGTGGACTACGAGCAGTACTTC
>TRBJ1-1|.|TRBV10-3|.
CAISPGGYTEAFF
TGTGCCATCAGCCCGGGGGGGTACACTGAAGCTTTCTTT
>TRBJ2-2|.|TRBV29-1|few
CSVEKGGRWGGELFF
TGCAGCGTTGAAAAAGGAGGGCGTTGGGGCGGGGAGCTGTTTTTT
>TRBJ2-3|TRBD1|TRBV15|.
CATSSQGMDRGDTQYF
TGTGCCACCAGCAGCCAGGGGATGGACAGGGGAGATACGCAGTATTTT
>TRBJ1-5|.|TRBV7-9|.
CASSLVWAGDNQPQHF
TGTGCCAGCAGCTTAGTATGGGCAGGGGACAATCAGCCCCAGCATTTT
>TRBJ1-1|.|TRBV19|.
CASSFTSNTEAFF
TGTGCCAGTAGTTTTACATCGAACACTGAAGCTTTCTTT
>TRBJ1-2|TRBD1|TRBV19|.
CASSIDRAYGYTF
TGTGCCAGTAGTATTGACAGGGCTTATGGCTACACCTTC
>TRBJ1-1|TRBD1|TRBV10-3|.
CAIGTGTGVSEAFF
TGTGCCATCGGGACCGGGACAGGGGTATCTGAAGCTTTCTTT
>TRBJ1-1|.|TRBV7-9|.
CASSLGTGTNTEAFF
TGTGCCAGCAGCTTAGGAACAGGGACGAACACTGAAGCTTTCTTT
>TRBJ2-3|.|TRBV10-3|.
CAISESSLVADTQYF
TGTGCCATCAGTGAGTCCTCACTAGTTGCAGATACGCAGTATTTT
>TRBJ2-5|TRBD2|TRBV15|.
CATSKGLARETQYF
TGTGCCACCAGCAAGGGACTAGCGCGAGAGACCCAGTACTTC
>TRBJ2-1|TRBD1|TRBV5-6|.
CASSLGTGSGNEQFF
TGTGCCAGCAGCTTGGGGACAGGGTCCGGCAATGAGCAGTTCTTC
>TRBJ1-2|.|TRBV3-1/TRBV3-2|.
CASSQDRGMVYGYTF
TGTGCCAGCAGCCAAGATCGGGGGATGGTCTATGGCTACACCTTC
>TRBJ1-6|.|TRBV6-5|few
CASQTSGRRSPLHF
TGTGCCAGCCAGACCTCGGGTCGGCGCTCACCCCTCCACTTT
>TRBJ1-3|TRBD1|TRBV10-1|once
CASSDKRQGTPLSGNTIYF
TGCGCCAGCAGTGATAAAAGACAGGGTACCCCACTATCTGGAAACACCATATATTTT
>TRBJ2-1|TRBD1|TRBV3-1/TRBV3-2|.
CASSQDSRQGGFNEQFF
TGTGCCAGCAGCCAAGATTCCAGACAGGGTGGGTTTAATGAGCAGTTCTTC
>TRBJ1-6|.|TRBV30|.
CAWNYRGSDNSPLHF
TGTGCCTGGAACTATCGGGGGTCGGATAATTCACCCCTCCACTTT
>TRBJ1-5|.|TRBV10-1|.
CASSGAAIGVVDNQPQHF
TGCGCCAGCTCTGGCGCGGCGATTGGAGTGGTGGACAATCAGCCCCAGCATTTT
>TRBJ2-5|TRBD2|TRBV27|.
CASSLSRASGVETQYF
TGTGCCAGCAGTTTATCGCGGGCTAGCGGAGTTGAGACCCAGTACTTC
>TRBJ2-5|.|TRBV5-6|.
CASSSSLVATQYF
TGTGCCAGCAGCTCCTCGCTAGTGGCGACCCAGTACTTC
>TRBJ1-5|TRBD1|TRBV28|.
CASRGTGGRVLPQHF
TGTGCCAGCAGAGGGACAGGGGGCCGGGTACTGCCCCAGCATTTT
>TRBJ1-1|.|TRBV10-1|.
CASSTGSRTEAFF
TGCGCCAGCTCGACAGGAAGCCGCACTGAAGCTTTCTTT
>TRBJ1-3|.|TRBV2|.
CASSEDSSGNTIYF
TGTGCCAGCAGTGAGGACAGTTCTGGAAACACCATATATTTT